This T cell receptor beta chain comes out of a study of blood T cell repertoires in COVID-19. Study information: The origin of the acute and convalescent COVID-19 samples was the United States, Italy and Spain. T cells, B-cell-depleted T cells, or PBMCs provided the cDNA or gDNA that served as material.

V was cut by 8 bases and J by 2 bases, with 13 bases left in between. The CDR3 is 13 amino acids. The germline gives CDR1 KGHSH, CDR2 LQKENI. In the authors' methods: Estimates of nucleated cell counts were drawn from the amplification of reference gene primers. Assay used: immunoSEQ multiplex PCR; TCRdb lists only in-frame clones, some missing. The DNA gave D and trimming, while V, J and clone size come from that table. The data show more than 200,000 clones, over 70% seen once. Source material: peripheral blood. The chain carries TRBV18 and TRBJ2-7; D might be TRBD1 (6 bases). The origin of this receptor is a woman of 80 years or more with acute or convalescent COVID-19. The CDR3 loop reads CASQTGFTYEQYF. As DNA, the CDR3 is TGTGCCAGCCAAACAGGGTTCACCTACGAGCAGTACTTC. Drawing the rest from reference TRBV18 and TRBJ2-7, the complete variable domain is NAGVMQNPRHLVRRRGQEARLRCSPMKGHSHVYWYRQLPEEGLKFMVYLQKENIIDESGMPKERFSAEFPKEGPSILRIQQVVRGDSAAYFCASQTGFTYEQYFGPGTRLTVT.